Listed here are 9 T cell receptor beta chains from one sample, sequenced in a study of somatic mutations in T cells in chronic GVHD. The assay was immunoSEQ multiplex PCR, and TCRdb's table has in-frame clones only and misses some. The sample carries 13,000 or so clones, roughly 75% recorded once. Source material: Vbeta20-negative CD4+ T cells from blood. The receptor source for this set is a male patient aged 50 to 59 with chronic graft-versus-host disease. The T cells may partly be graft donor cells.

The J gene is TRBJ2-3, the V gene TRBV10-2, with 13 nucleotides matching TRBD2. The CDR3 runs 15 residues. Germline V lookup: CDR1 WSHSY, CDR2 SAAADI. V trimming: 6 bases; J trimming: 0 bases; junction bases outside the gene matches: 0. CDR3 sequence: CASRLAGGSTDTQYF. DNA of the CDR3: TGCGCCAGCAGACTAGCGGGGGGGAGCACAGATACGCAGTATTTT.

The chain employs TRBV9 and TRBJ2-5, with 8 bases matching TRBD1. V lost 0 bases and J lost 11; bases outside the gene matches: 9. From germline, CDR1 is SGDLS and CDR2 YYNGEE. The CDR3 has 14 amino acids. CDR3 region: CASSVGGRGQEQYF. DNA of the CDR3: TGTGCCAGCAGCGTAGGTGGCAGGGGGCAGGAACAGTACTTC.

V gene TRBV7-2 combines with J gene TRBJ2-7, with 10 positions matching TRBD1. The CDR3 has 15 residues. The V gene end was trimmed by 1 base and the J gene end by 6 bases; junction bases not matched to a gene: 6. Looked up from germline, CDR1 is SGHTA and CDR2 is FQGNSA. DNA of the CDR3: TGTGCCAGCAGCTTAGTCGGGGACAGGGGAAGCGAGCAGTACTTC. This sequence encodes CASSLVGDRGSEQYF.

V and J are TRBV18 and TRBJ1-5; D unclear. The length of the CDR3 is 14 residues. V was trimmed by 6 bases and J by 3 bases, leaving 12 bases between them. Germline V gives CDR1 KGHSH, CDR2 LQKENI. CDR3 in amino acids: CASSGGNINQPQHF. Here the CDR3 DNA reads TGTGCCAGCTCTGGAGGAAATATCAATCAGCCCCAGCATTTT.

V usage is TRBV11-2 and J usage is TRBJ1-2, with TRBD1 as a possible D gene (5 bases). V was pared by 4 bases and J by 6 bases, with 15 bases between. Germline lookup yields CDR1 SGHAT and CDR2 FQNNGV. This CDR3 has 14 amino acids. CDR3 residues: CASSSGLPVDGYTF. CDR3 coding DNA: TGTGCCAGCAGCTCGGGACTCCCGGTGGATGGCTACACCTTC.

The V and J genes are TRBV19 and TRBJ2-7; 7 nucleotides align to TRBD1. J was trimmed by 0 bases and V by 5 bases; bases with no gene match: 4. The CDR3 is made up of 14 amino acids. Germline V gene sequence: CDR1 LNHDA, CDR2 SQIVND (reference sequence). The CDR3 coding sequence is TGTGCCAGTAGTCTGACAGGGAGCTCCTACGAGCAGTACTTC. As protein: CASSLTGSSYEQYF.

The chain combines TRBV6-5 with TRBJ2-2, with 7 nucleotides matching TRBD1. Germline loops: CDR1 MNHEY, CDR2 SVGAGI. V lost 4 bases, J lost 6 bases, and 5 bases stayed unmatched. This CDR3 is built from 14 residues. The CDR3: CASSSRGKAGELFF. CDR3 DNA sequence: TGTGCCAGCAGTTCCAGGGGGAAGGCCGGGGAGCTGTTTTTT.

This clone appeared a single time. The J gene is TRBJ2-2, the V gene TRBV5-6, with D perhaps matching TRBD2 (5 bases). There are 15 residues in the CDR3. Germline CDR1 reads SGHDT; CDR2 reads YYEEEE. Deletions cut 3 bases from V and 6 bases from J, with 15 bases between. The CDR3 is CASSSRQTGAGELFF. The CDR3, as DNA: TGTGCCAGCAGCTCGCGCCAGACCGGGGCCGGGGAGCTGTTTTTT.

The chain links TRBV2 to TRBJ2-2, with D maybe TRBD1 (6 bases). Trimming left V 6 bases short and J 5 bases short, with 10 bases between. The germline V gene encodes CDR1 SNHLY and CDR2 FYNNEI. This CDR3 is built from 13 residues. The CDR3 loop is CASRQGITGELFF. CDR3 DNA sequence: TGTGCCAGCAGACAGGGAATAACCGGGGAGCTGTTTTTT. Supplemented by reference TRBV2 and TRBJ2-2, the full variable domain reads EPEVTQTPSHQVTQMGQEVILRCVPISNHLYFYWYRQILGQKVEFLVSFYNNEISEKSEIFDDQFSVERPDGSNFTLKIRSTKLEDSAMYFCASRQGITGELFFGEGSRLTVL.